Sequencing of this T cell receptor (beta chain) was carried out in a study of shared clonotypes between healthy human individuals. Findings and limits, study-wide: Naive subsets typically showed greater estimated richness than memory subsets.

This clone appeared a few times. The antigen is unknown. Using immunoSEQ multiplex PCR, the repertoire was profiled, and TCRdb retains in-frame clones only, with some absent. The data hold under 1,100,000 clones, with about 76% observed a single time. The V gene lost 0 bases and the J gene lost 2 bases, with 12 bases spanning the gap. Germline loops: CDR1 SGHRS, CDR2 YFSETQ. The CDR3 runs 15 residues. The receptor was isolated from a man aged 18 to 30 in good health. The specimen was memory CD4+ T cells sorted from blood. Subset noted: CD45RA-negative fraction. V usage is TRBV5-1 and J usage is TRBJ2-7, with TRBD1 as a possible D gene (6 bases). The CDR3 is CASSLGDTEPYEQYF. The CDR3 region has the DNA TGCGCCAGCAGCTTGGGGGACACCGAACCCTACGAGCAGTACTTC.